This T cell receptor (beta chain) is drawn from a study of T cell changes during pregnancy in multiple sclerosis. V was pared by 0 bases and J by 6 bases, with 6 bases of the junction left unmatched. Germline assignment: CDR1 PRHDT and CDR2 FYEKMQ (reference sequence). CDR3 size: 15 residues. Clones were read by immunoSEQ multiplex PCR, and TCRdb kept only the in-frame ones, dropping some. The repertoire holds 30,000 to 40,000 clones, with over 85% as singletons. The gene calls are TRBV13 and TRBJ2-7, with TRBD1 identical over 9 bases. The clonotype comes from a female donor with multiple sclerosis, enrolled in a pregnancy study. The starting material was CD8+ T cells from peripheral blood mononuclear cells, obtained in the first trimester of pregnancy. CDR3 in DNA: TGTGCCAGCAGCTTAGGTACAGGGGGCCACGGCGAGCAGTACTTC. Protein product: CASSLGTGGHGEQYF.